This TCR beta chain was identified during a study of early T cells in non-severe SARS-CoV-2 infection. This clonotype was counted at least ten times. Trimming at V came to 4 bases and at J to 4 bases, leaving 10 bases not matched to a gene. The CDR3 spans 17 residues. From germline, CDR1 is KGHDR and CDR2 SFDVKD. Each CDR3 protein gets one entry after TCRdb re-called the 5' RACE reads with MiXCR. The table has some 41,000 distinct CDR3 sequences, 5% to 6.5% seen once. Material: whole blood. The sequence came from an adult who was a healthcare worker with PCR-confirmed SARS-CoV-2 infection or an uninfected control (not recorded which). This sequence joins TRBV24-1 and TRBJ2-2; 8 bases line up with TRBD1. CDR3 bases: TGTGCCACCAGTGAGCAACCTGGACAGGGCGGCACCGGGGAGCTGTTTTTT. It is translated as CATSEQPGQGGTGELFF.